Each of the 5 T cell receptor beta chains below was sequenced from the same sample in a study of blood T cells in healthy people across ages. PCR was performed a second time for roughly 7 to 11 cycles using a sample-barcoded 5' primer and a J-beta primer mix. One entry per CDR3 protein, called by TCRdb with MiXCR from the 5' RACE reads. The profile shows roughly 800,000 distinct CDR3 sequences, roughly 25% of them singletons. The sample was also linked to a second study, of T cells of mothers and their children.

Sample: blood. The receptors shown here come from a boy aged 10-17 years in good health.

J is TRBJ2-5 and V is TRBV10-3, with 11 bases matching TRBD2. J gave up 0 bases and V 3 bases, and 12 bases lay outside the gene matches. In germline, CDR1 is ENHRY, CDR2 SYGVKD. This CDR3 has 19 amino acids. The DNA of the CDR3 is TGTGCCATCAGTGATTTCCGCCGACTAGCGGGGAGGTACCAAGAGACCCAGTACTTC. The encoded protein is CAISDFRRLAGRYQETQYF.

Only a few counts were recorded for this clonotype. V gene TRBV2 combines with J gene TRBJ2-5, with a weak D call TRBD2 (7 bases). Deletions cut 1 base from V and 5 bases from J, with 17 bases between. This CDR3 is built from 16 residues. Germline values: CDR1 SNHLY, CDR2 FYNNEI. In DNA, the CDR3 is TGTGCCAGCAGTGAAGGGCTAGCGGTGGGGGCGGAGACCCAGTACTTC. This gives the protein CASSEGLAVGAETQYF.

The V and J genes are TRBV6-1 and TRBJ1-6; D possibly corresponds to TRBD1 (5 bases). The ends were cut back, 1 base at V and 10 bases at J, with 14 bases in the middle. The CDR3 extends over 15 amino acids. The germline V gene has CDR1 MNHNS and CDR2 SASEGT. CDR3 loop: CASSEGDPRTSPLHF. DNA of the CDR3: TGTGCCAGCAGTGAAGGGGACCCACGTACCTCACCCCTCCACTTT.

J is TRBJ1-3 and V is TRBV7-9; D might be TRBD1 (5 bases). Per the germline V gene, CDR1 is SEHNR and CDR2 is FQNEAQ (reference sequence). Trimming removed 8 bases at V and 4 bases at J, with 12 bases between. The CDR3 sequence is 13 residues long. CDR3 region: CASRNRTGNTIYF. In DNA, the CDR3 is TGTGCCAGCCGGAACAGGACAGGAAACACCATATATTTT.

This clonotype was seen only a few times. V gene TRBV7-6 combines with J gene TRBJ2-5; TRBD2 matches at 8 bases. The end of the DNA fits TRBJ2-1 better, so the J call may be wrong. The CDR3 runs 15 residues. Germline CDR1 and CDR2: SGHVS and FNYEAQ. The CDR3 loop is CASSILTAGGNEQFF. The CDR3 nucleotides read TGTGCCAGCAGCATTTTGACGGCGGGAGGAAATGAGCAGTTCTTC.